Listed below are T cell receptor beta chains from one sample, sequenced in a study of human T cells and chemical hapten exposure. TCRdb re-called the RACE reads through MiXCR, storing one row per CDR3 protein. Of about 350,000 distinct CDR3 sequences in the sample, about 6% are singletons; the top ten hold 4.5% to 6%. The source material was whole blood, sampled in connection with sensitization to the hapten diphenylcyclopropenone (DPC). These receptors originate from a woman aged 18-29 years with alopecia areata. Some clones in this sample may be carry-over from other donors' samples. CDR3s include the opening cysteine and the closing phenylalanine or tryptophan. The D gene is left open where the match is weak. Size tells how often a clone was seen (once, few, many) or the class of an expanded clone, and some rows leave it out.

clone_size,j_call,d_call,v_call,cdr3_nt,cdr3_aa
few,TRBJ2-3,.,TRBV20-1,TGCAGTGCTAGGACGGCCGCTAGCACAGATACGCAGTATTTT,CSARTAASTDTQYF
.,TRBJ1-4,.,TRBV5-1,TGCGCCAGCAGCTTACGGGCTACTAATGAAAAACTGTTTTTT,CASSLRATNEKLFF
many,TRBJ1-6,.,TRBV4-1,TGCGCCAGCAGAATTGTGGCCCCAGAAGTGAATTCACCCCTCCACTTT,CASRIVAPEVNSPLHF
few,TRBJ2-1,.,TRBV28,TGTGCCAGCAGCCCCCCGTCGAGCGATGAGCAGTTCTTC,CASSPPSSDEQFF
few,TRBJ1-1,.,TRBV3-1,TGTGCCAGCAGTCCCCTGGACGGTACCAAAAAAACTGAAGCTTTCTTT,CASSPLDGTKKTEAFF
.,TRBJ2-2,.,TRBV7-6,TGTGCCAGCAGCTTAGCCCCTAACTCGGGTAGCACCGGGGAGCTGTTTTTT,CASSLAPNSGSTGELFF
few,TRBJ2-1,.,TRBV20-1,TGCAGTGCGCCCGACCCGAGACCCAATGAGCAGTTCTTC,CSAPDPRPNEQFF
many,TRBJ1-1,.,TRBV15,TGTGCCACCAGCAGAGGATGGGGGAACACTGAAGCTTTCTTT,CATSRGWGNTEAFF
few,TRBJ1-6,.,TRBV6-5,TGTGCCAGCAGTTACTCCGGTCATATCAATTCACCCCTCCACTTT,CASSYSGHINSPLHF
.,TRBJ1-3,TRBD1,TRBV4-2,TGTGCCAGCAGCCAACCGGGACAGGGGACTGGAAACACCATATATTTT,CASSQPGQGTGNTIYF
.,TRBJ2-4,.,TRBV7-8,TGTGCCAGCAGCTTAGTCGTGGGGGCAGCCAAAAGCATTCAGTACTTC,CASSLVVGAAKSIQYF
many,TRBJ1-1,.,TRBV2,TGTGCCAGCACCGAGGATGGGGGACCCACTGAAGCTTTCTTT,CASTEDGGPTEAFF
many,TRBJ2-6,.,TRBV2,TGTGCCATCGCGGGACACCACTCTGGGGCCAACGTCCTGACTTTC,CAIAGHHSGANVLTF
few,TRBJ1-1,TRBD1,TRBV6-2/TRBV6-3,TGTGCCAGCAGTAAAGGGGGCGCATGGACTGAAGCTTTCTTT,CASSKGGAWTEAFF
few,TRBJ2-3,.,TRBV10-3,TGTGCCATCAGTGGAATAGAGCTTACAGATACGCAGTATTTT,CAISGIELTDTQYF
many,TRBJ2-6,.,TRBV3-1,TGTGCCAGCAGCCACGGACAGTCTGGGGCCAACGTCCTGACTTTC,CASSHGQSGANVLTF
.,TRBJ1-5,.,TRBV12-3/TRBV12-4,TGTGCCAGCAGTCGAGCAGGGCTATATAGCAATCAGCCCCAGCATTTT,CASSRAGLYSNQPQHF
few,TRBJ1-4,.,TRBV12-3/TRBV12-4,TGTGCCAGCAGTTCTCGGGTCCCGGAAAAACTGTTTTTT,CASSSRVPEKLFF
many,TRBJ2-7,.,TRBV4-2,TGTGCCAGCAGCCAAGAGAGACAGTGGTACGAGCAGTACTTC,CASSQERQWYEQYF
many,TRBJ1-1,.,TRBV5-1,TGCGCCAGCAGCTTCGCAGGGTCAGACACTGAAGCTTTCTTT,CASSFAGSDTEAFF
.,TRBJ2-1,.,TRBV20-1,TGCAGTGCAGACGGCAGGGGGGGGACGAAGCCTTACAATGAGCAGTTCTTC,CSADGRGGTKPYNEQFF
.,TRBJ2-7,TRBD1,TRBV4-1,TGCGCCAGCAGCCAAGAAAGGCAGGGGGTCTACGAGCAGTACTTC,CASSQERQGVYEQYF
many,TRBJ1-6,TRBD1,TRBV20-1,TGCAGTGCTAGATGGGACAGCCTCAATTCACCCCTCCACTTT,CSARWDSLNSPLHF
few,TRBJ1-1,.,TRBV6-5,TGTGCCAGCAGTCTTACAGTATACACTGAAGCTTTCTTT,CASSLTVYTEAFF
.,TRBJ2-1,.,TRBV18,TGTGCCAGCTCACCATCAGGGGTCAATGAGCAGTTCTTC,CASSPSGVNEQFF
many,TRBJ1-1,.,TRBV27,TGTGCCAGCAGTTTATATCTGTGGACTGAAGCTTTCTTT,CASSLYLWTEAFF
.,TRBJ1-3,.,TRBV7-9,TGTGCCAGCAGCTTAGCTCTCAGCTCCTCTGGAAACACCATATATTTT,CASSLALSSSGNTIYF
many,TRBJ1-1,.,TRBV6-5,TGTGCCAGCAGTTTCACAGGGAGCGACACTGAAGCTTTCTTT,CASSFTGSDTEAFF
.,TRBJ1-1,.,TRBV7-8,TGTGCCAGCAGCCAGGGGACGGTAATGAACACTGAAGCTTTCTTT,CASSQGTVMNTEAFF
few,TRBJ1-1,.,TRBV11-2,TGTGCCAGCAGCTTAGTGAGGGGTACTGAAGCTTTCTTT,CASSLVRGTEAFF
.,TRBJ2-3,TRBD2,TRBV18,TGTGCCAGCTCACCCGCGGCGGGGGGGCCTGATACGCAGTATTTT,CASSPAAGGPDTQYF
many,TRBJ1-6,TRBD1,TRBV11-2,TGTGCCAGCAGCTATGACAGGGAAGGCTCACCCCTCCACTTT,CASSYDREGSPLHF
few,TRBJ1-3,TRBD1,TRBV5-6,TGTGCCAGCAGCCGACAGGGCCTATCTGGAAACACCATATATTTT,CASSRQGLSGNTIYF
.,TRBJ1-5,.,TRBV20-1,TGCAGTGCCCAGAGACGGGCCGGATTACCCAATCAGCCCCAGCATTTT,CSAQRRAGLPNQPQHF
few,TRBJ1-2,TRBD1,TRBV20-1,TGCAGTGCTACAATTCCACAGGGGACGGATGGCTACACCTTC,CSATIPQGTDGYTF
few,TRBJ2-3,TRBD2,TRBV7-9,TGTGCCAGCAGCTTCGGACTAGCAGGTGCAGATACGCAGTATTTT,CASSFGLAGADTQYF
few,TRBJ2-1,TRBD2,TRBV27,TGTGCCAGCAGACTTAGCGGGGGCTCCTACAATGAGCAGTTCTTC,CASRLSGGSYNEQFF
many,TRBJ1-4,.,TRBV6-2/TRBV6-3,TGTGCCAGCAGTGGATGGGGGATAAGGGTTTTT,CASSGWGIRVF
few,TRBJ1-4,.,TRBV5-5,TGTGCCAGCAGCTTGGAGGGTGGTGGCTACGAAAAACTGTTTTTT,CASSLEGGGYEKLFF
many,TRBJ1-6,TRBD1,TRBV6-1,TGTGCCAGCCGCCGGGACAGGGATTCACCCCTCCACTTT,CASRRDRDSPLHF
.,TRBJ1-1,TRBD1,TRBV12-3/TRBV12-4,TGTGCCAGCTTGGGACAGATGAACACTGAAGCTTTCTTT,CASLGQMNTEAFF